The table lists the clone carrying this TCR beta chain with a few counts. Its specificity is unknown. The data derive from a study of T cell repertoires in cytomegalovirus infection. TCRdb used MiXCR to reprocess the reads, holding one entry per CDR3 protein. The table has approximately 730,000 distinct CDR3 sequences, about 30% seen once. CDR3 length equals 12 residues. Trimming shortened V by 4 bases and J by 2 bases, and 6 bases separated the two germline ends. The sequence was obtained from a human donor in good health (CMV status not recorded). Some clones in this sample may be carry-over from other donors' samples. The input for sequencing was cultured PBMCs, taken from culture after CMV antigen stimulation. The V and J genes are TRBV12-3 or TRBV12-4 and TRBJ2-7; the D is unclear. CDR3 DNA sequence: TGTGCCAGCAGTTCCGACCCCTACGAGCAGTACTTC. It encodes CASSSDPYEQYF.